A selection of T cell receptor beta chains follows, all from one sample in a study of a mutant IDH1 vaccine in newly diagnosed glioma. TCRdb keeps only in-frame clones here, not all; method: immunoSEQ multiplex PCR. The sample has about 68,000 clones, 79% seen once; the top ten hold about 7.5%. The specimen comprised PBMCs, sampled from a glioma patient treated with radiotherapy, temozolomide or both. The receptors derive from a man aged 50 to 59 with glioma. CDR3s include the opening cysteine and the closing phenylalanine or tryptophan. The order of the fields is V gene, J gene, clone size, D gene, CDR3 DNA, CDR3 protein. The D gene is left open where the match is weak. Clone size appears in some rows only: once, few, many, or a class for an expanded clone.

V gene: TRBV6-1
J gene: TRBJ1-5
clone size: -
D gene: -
CDR3 DNA: TGTGCCAGCAGTGAGTTAGCAGGGCGCGTGGGTCAGCCCCAGCATTTT
CDR3 protein: CASSELAGRVGQPQHF

V gene: TRBV5-1
J gene: TRBJ2-5
clone size: -
D gene: -
CDR3 DNA: TGCGCCAGCAGCCGGGAGATGCGGGAGACCCAGTACTTC
CDR3 protein: CASSREMRETQYF

V gene: TRBV29-1
J gene: TRBJ2-7
clone size: -
D gene: TRBD1
CDR3 DNA: TGCAGCGTCGCGGACAGGAGATTATACGAGCAGTACTTC
CDR3 protein: CSVADRRLYEQYF

V gene: TRBV9
J gene: TRBJ2-7
clone size: -
D gene: -
CDR3 DNA: TGTGCCAGCAGCGTACATTCGGGGCAGCTCGACTACGAGCAGTACTTC
CDR3 protein: CASSVHSGQLDYEQYF

V gene: TRBV7-2
J gene: TRBJ1-1
clone size: -
D gene: -
CDR3 DNA: TGTGCCAGCAGCTATGGCGACGTGCGGACTGAAGCTTTCTTT
CDR3 protein: CASSYGDVRTEAFF

V gene: TRBV29-1
J gene: TRBJ1-5
clone size: -
D gene: -
CDR3 DNA: TGCAGCGTTTGCCCGGACGGACCGAATCAGCCCCAGCATTTT
CDR3 protein: CSVCPDGPNQPQHF

V gene: TRBV19
J gene: TRBJ1-3
clone size: -
D gene: -
CDR3 DNA: TGTGCCAGCCGGGGGGGCGCAAATGGAAACACCATATATTTT
CDR3 protein: CASRGGANGNTIYF

V gene: TRBV7-8
J gene: TRBJ1-3
clone size: -
D gene: -
CDR3 DNA: TGTGCCAGCAGCAGGGACGGTGAGCTTGGAAACACCATATATTTT
CDR3 protein: CASSRDGELGNTIYF

V gene: TRBV11-2
J gene: TRBJ2-1
clone size: -
D gene: -
CDR3 DNA: TGTGCCAGCAGCTTAAAGGAGAGCTCCTACAATGAGCAGTTCTTC
CDR3 protein: CASSLKESSYNEQFF

V gene: TRBV2
J gene: TRBJ1-1
clone size: -
D gene: -
CDR3 DNA: TGTGCCAGCAGTGAGTCGGGGGGAAACACTGAAGCTTTCTTT
CDR3 protein: CASSESGGNTEAFF

V gene: TRBV5-1
J gene: TRBJ1-1
clone size: -
D gene: TRBD1
CDR3 DNA: TGCGCCAGCAGTCACGGGGGACAGGGTGTTACTGAAGCTTTCTTT
CDR3 protein: CASSHGGQGVTEAFF

V gene: TRBV30
J gene: TRBJ1-5
clone size: -
D gene: TRBD1
CDR3 DNA: TGTGCCTGGAGTGCAGGGGGGCGGAATCAGCCCCAGCATTTT
CDR3 protein: CAWSAGGRNQPQHF

V gene: TRBV11-2
J gene: TRBJ2-7
clone size: -
D gene: -
CDR3 DNA: TGTGCCAGCAGCTTAGCGGGGGCCAAGTACTTC
CDR3 protein: CASSLAGAKYF

V gene: TRBV2
J gene: TRBJ2-5
clone size: -
D gene: TRBD2
CDR3 DNA: TGTGCCAGCAGGGGGGGGCTAGCGGGCGAGACCCAGTACTTC
CDR3 protein: CASRGGLAGETQYF

V gene: TRBV6-6
J gene: TRBJ1-4
clone size: -
D gene: -
CDR3 DNA: TGTGCCAGCAGTTACTCGGAGAGAACTAATGAAAAACTGTTTTTT
CDR3 protein: CASSYSERTNEKLFF

V gene: TRBV30
J gene: TRBJ2-1
clone size: -
D gene: -
CDR3 DNA: TGTGCCTGGAGTGTAGGCAGGGTCAATGAGCAGTTCTTC
CDR3 protein: CAWSVGRVNEQFF

V gene: TRBV9
J gene: TRBJ1-6
clone size: -
D gene: TRBD1
CDR3 DNA: TGTGCCAGCAGCTCCGGGACAGGCCTTTCCTATAATTCACCCCTCCACTTT
CDR3 protein: CASSSGTGLSYNSPLHF

V gene: TRBV4-1
J gene: TRBJ2-7
clone size: medium-sized
D gene: -
CDR3 DNA: TGCGCCAGCAGCCCGGTCCTCCGGGCCAATTCCTACGAGCAGTACTTC
CDR3 protein: CASSPVLRANSYEQYF